This T cell receptor (beta chain) was captured in a study of T cell responses to AZD1222 COVID-19 vaccine. On this clone itself: Its antigen is unidentified.

Here immunoSEQ multiplex PCR was the method, and the copy in TCRdb shows in-frame clones only, minus some. The sample lists tens of thousands of clones, 86% occurring once. The germline V gene has CDR1 SGHDT and CDR2 YYEEEE. CDR3 size: 13 residues. The V and J ends lost 5 bases and 5 bases, in that order; junction bases with no gene match: 5. Study-wide findings and caveats: Donors, mostly white British, included more females; clonal diversity was possibly underestimated.

Sequenced here: peripheral blood, sampled 28 days after the second AZD1222 dose. V and J are TRBV5-6 and TRBJ1-2; 8 bases map to TRBD1. The TCR originated in an adult who received the AZD1222 COVID-19 vaccine. The DNA of the CDR3 is TGTGCCAGCAGACCCGGACAGGGTTATGGCTACACCTTC. Translation gives CASRPGQGYGYTF. The variable domain in full, with the rest retrieved from reference TRBV5-6 and TRBJ1-2, is DAGVTQSPTHLIKTRGQQVTLRCSPKSGHDTVSWYQQALGQGPQFIFQYYEEEERQRGNFPDRFSGHQFPNYSSELNVNALLLGDSALYLCASRPGQGYGYTFGSGTRLTVV.